This TCR beta chain derives from a study of blood T cells in healthy people across ages. All donors came from Russia, were Caucasian and healthy, and spanned ages roughly 6 to 95. Each sample had at least 6 million PBMCs isolated. V lost 3 bases, J lost 2 bases, and 16 bases lay in between. The CDR3 runs to 17 residues. CDR1 is KGHDR and CDR2 is SFDVKD in the germline V gene. There are many counts of this clonotype. For the second PCR, which ran for 7 to 11 cycles, a sample-barcoded 5' primer and a J-beta primer mix were used. TCRdb passed the 5' RACE reads through MiXCR, listing each CDR3 protein once. This sample has hundreds of thousands of distinct CDR3 sequences, with about 30% found just once.

This receptor was taken from a woman older than 75 in good health. The rearrangement joins TRBV24-1 to TRBJ2-1; D may be TRBD1 or TRBD2 (6 bases each). The specimen was blood. The CDR3 DNA reads TGTGCCACCAGTGATCCTGCTGCGGGGACACCCTACAATGAGCAGTTCTTC. It encodes CATSDPAAGTPYNEQFF.